Shown below are 16 T cell receptor beta chains from a single sample sequenced in a study of Ad26.COV2.S vaccination and SARS-CoV-2 variants. The table came from immunoSEQ multiplex PCR; TCRdb's copy has only in-frame clones and leaves some out. The repertoire includes about 480,000 clones, 70% to 90% of them detected once, and roughly 13% sits in the top ten. Treatment in this sample: 15 to 20 received Ad26.COV2.S at low or high dose, single or two shots; roughly five received placebo; per-sample allocation not given. The investigators took samples on day 63 after the first vaccine or placebo injection. The sample here was peripheral blood, taken in a trial of Ad26.COV2.S vaccine versus placebo. Receptors were obtained from a person between 18 and 65 years old who received the Ad26.COV2.S COVID-19 vaccine or a placebo.

This chain connects TRBV30 to TRBJ2-3, with D tentatively TRBD1 (6 bases). Trimming left V 4 bases short and J 0 bases short, with 11 bases between. The CDR3 contains 14 residues. CDR1 GTSNPN and CDR2 SVGIG come from the germline V gene (reference sequence). CDR3 amino acids: CAWKGDTSTDTQYF. Here the CDR3 DNA reads TGTGCCTGGAAGGGGGACACTAGCACAGATACGCAGTATTTT.

This sequence joins TRBV2 and TRBJ1-6, with D unresolved. The germline gives CDR1 SNHLY, CDR2 FYNNEI. There are 13 residues in the CDR3. V was clipped by 5 bases and J by 6 bases, with 8 bases between them. CDR3 protein: CASSTDSNSPLHF. CDR3 DNA sequence: TGTGCCAGCAGTACAGACTCTAATTCACCCCTCCACTTT.

Written as DNA, the CDR3 is TGTGCCAGCAGCTTGGACCTAGCGGGGGGATACAATGAGCAGTTCTTC. The encoded protein is CASSLDLAGGYNEQFF. This chain uses TRBV7-9 with TRBJ2-1, with 11 positions matching TRBD2. Germline values: CDR1 SEHNR, CDR2 FQNEAQ (reference sequence). V dropped 3 bases and J dropped 4; count of bases not matched to a gene: 5. The CDR3 contains 16 residues.

The J gene is TRBJ1-2, the V gene TRBV7-2, with 9 bases lining up with TRBD1. This CDR3 has 16 amino acids. J gave up 7 bases and V 1 base, and 10 bases lay outside the gene matches. Germline V CDR1 and CDR2: SGHTA, FQGNSA. CDR3 amino acids: CASSLGKQGALRGYTF. The DNA of the CDR3 is TGTGCCAGCAGCTTAGGGAAACAGGGGGCGCTTCGTGGCTACACCTTC.

V and J are TRBV5-1 and TRBJ2-7; 7 bases match TRBD2. V lost 0 bases and J lost 6; bases outside the gene matches: 9. CDR3 size: 15 residues. Germline V gene sequence: CDR1 SGHRS, CDR2 YFSETQ. The CDR3 bases are TGCGCCAGCAGCTTGGGCGGGGGACGATCGTTCGAGCAGTACTTC. Residues: CASSLGGGRSFEQYF.

The V and J genes are TRBV11-3 and TRBJ2-1; the D call may be TRBD1 or TRBD2 (7 bases each). Germline V lookup: CDR1 SGHNT, CDR2 YENEEA. This CDR3 contains 15 residues. Trimming took off 1 base at V and 8 bases at J, with 15 bases between the two ends. This CDR3 reads CASSLGRGGMDEQFF. The DNA of the CDR3 is TGTGCCAGCAGCTTAGGCAGGGGGGGTATGGATGAGCAGTTCTTC.

This clone was seen more than once but under ten times. This chain connects TRBV5-1 to TRBJ2-5; D unclear. V was shortened by 0 bases and J by 3 bases, with 9 bases between the two germline ends. Germline lookup yields CDR1 SGHRS and CDR2 YFSETQ. The CDR3 is 14 residues long. The CDR3 DNA reads as TGCGCCAGCAGCTTGGTCCAGATTGAAGAGACCCAGTACTTC. Amino acids: CASSLVQIEETQYF. Filled out from reference TRBV5-1 and TRBJ2-5, the complete variable domain reads KAGVTQTPRYLIKTRGQQVTLSCSPISGHRSVSWYQQTPGQGLQFLFEYFSETQRNKGNFPGRFSGRQFSNSRSEMNVSTLELGDSALYLCASSLVQIEETQYFGPGTRLLVL.

The genes are TRBV5-4 and TRBJ2-3, with 8 bases aligning to TRBD1. J gave up 7 bases and V 4 bases, and 8 bases lay outside the gene matches. The CDR3 sequence is 14 residues long. The germline gives CDR1 SGHNT, CDR2 YYREEE (reference sequence). The DNA for the CDR3 is TGTGCCAGCAGCGCTGGACAGGGAAAAAATACGCAGTATTTT. Amino acids: CASSAGQGKNTQYF.

The chain couples TRBV30 to TRBJ2-7, with 9 bases fitting TRBD2. J was trimmed by 4 bases and V by 1 base; bases with no gene match: 8. Looked up from germline, CDR1 is GTSNPN and CDR2 is SVGIG (reference sequence). The CDR3 is 15 residues long. In DNA, the CDR3 is TGTGCCTGGAGTGGAGATAGCGGGAGTCTATACGAGCAGTACTTC. Its protein is CAWSGDSGSLYEQYF.

The CDR3 here is CASSFGGPYEQYF. In nucleotides, the CDR3 is TGTGCCAGCAGTTTCGGAGGGCCCTACGAGCAGTACTTC. J is TRBJ2-7 and V is TRBV6-4, with TRBD2 as a possible D gene (6 bases). Germline V lookup: CDR1 MRHNA, CDR2 SNTAGT. The CDR3 contains 13 residues. V lost 5 bases and J 2 bases, leaving 10 bases between the germline ends.

The chain couples TRBV19 to TRBJ1-6, with unresolved D. With 3 bases removed from V and 8 bases from J, the gap between germline ends came to 11 bases. The CDR3 has 14 residues. Germline assignment: CDR1 LNHDA and CDR2 SQIVND (reference sequence). DNA of the CDR3: TGTGCCAGTAGTATGAGAGGGAACGATTCACCCCTCCACTTT. This codes for CASSMRGNDSPLHF.

The chain recombines TRBV7-9 with TRBJ1-4; a weak D match, TRBD1 (5 bases). Germline loops: CDR1 SEHNR, CDR2 FQNEAQ (reference sequence). V was trimmed by 5 bases and J by 6 bases, leaving 10 bases between them. The CDR3 totals 13 residues. The CDR3 bases are TGTGCCAGCAGCCAGGGTACGGATGAAAAACTGTTTTTT. Translating it yields CASSQGTDEKLFF.

The chain carries TRBV19 and TRBJ2-2, with TRBD2 identical over 11 bases. The CDR3 has 15 residues. J lost 6 bases, V lost 6 bases, and 6 bases had no gene match. Germline V gene data show CDR1 as LNHDA and CDR2 as SQIVND (reference sequence). In DNA, the CDR3 is TGTGCCAGTAGCAAACTAGCGGGAGCATCCGGGGAGCTGTTTTTT. Its protein product is CASSKLAGASGELFF.

The chain joins TRBV28 to TRBJ2-4; 11 nucleotides match TRBD1. CDR3 length equals 17 residues. Germline-derived CDR1 and CDR2 are MDHEN and SYDVKM. Unmatched junction bases numbered 8, after V lost 1 base and J lost 6 bases. CDR3 region: CASSLFALGQGVNIQYF. In nucleotides, the CDR3 is TGTGCCAGCAGTTTATTTGCACTGGGACAGGGGGTAAACATTCAGTACTTC.

This clone appeared a single time. The rearrangement uses TRBV12-3 or TRBV12-4 and TRBJ2-1, with D possibly being TRBD2 (6 bases). The V gene lost 1 base and the J gene lost 6 bases, with 7 bases spanning the gap. The CDR3 extends over 13 amino acids. CDR3 protein: CASSLGGGNEQFF. DNA of the CDR3: TGTGCCAGCAGTTTAGGGGGAGGCAATGAGCAGTTCTTC.

This rearrangement joins TRBV6-5 to TRBJ2-7; TRBD1 aligns across 8 bases. Losses at the gene ends were 8 bases for V and 2 bases for J; bases not matched to a gene: 2. Looked up from germline, CDR1 is MNHEY and CDR2 is SVGAGI. The CDR3 has 12 amino acids. The CDR3 coding sequence is TGTGCCAGCTTACAGGGGGCCTACGAGCAGTACTTC. It codes for CASLQGAYEQYF.